This T cell receptor beta chain was found in a study of cytomegalovirus exposure and HLA in healthy donors. The germline V and J ends were trimmed by 4 bases and 4 bases, with 20 bases remaining between them. The CDR3 consists of 17 residues. In germline, CDR1 is SEHNR, CDR2 FQNEAQ (reference sequence). 13 Jbeta primers and 60 Vbeta primers were used for the PCR. Generated by immunoSEQ multiplex PCR, the TCRdb table keeps only in-frame clones and is missing some. This sample has under 250,000 clones, with around 82% found just once. This chain joins TRBV7-9 and TRBJ2-1, with D maybe TRBD2 (6 bases). Sequencing input: PBMCs. The receptor was isolated from a woman in her 30s in good health and CMV-seronegative. The CDR3 DNA reads TGTGCCAGCAGCTCGACATCGAAAAAAGGGAGGTACAATGAGCAGTTCTTC. It encodes CASSSTSKKGRYNEQFF. Based on the CDR3 plus reference TRBV7-9 and TRBJ2-1, the full variable domain is DTGVSQNPRHKITKRGQNVTFRCDPISEHNRLYWYRQTLGQGPEFLTYFQNEAQLEKSRLLSDRFSAERPKGSFSTLEIQRTEQGDSAMYLCASSSTSKKGRYNEQFFGPGTRLTVL.